Detailed here is one T cell receptor beta chain. Its antigen is not identified. Per the germline V gene, CDR1 is SGHTA and CDR2 is FQGNSA. CDR3 length: 14 amino acids. Each TRB cDNA library was prepared by 5' RACE (with UMI labels). No DNA is given; TCRdb re-called the 5' RACE reads and lists each CDR3 protein once. The table lists about 58,000 distinct CDR3 sequences, with roughly 0.42% in the top ten. This entry belongs to a study of CXCR3-negative and CXCR3-positive naive CD8 T cells. Whole-study results and caveats: Cryopreservation partially lowered CXCR3 expression, so most assays used fresh PBMCs. For memory CD8+ cells diversity was much lower, but both naive subsets had comparably high diversity. Naive CXCR3-positive and CXCR3-negative cells shared TRBV-TRBJ usage; memory cells diverged.

Cells that were CD45RO-CCR7+CD27+CD95- constituted naive CD8+ T cells. The sequence was collected from a human donor in good health. Some clones in this sample may be carry-over from other donors' samples. The chain joins TRBV7-2 to TRBJ2-1; TCRdb designates TRBD1, a call that cannot be tested without DNA. The specimen was naive CXCR3- CD8+ T cells from blood. Sample subset: CD45RO-CCR7+CD27+CD95- naive CD8+ T cells lacking CXCR3 (TNR3-). The CDR3 reads CASSLDQGANEQFF.